This TCR beta chain was identified in a study of blood T cells in healthy people across ages. Primers used in a second PCR of about 6 to 11 cycles were a sample-barcoded 5' primer and a J-beta primer mix. Researchers report that a template-switch adaptor with 12 random nucleotides tagged each cDNA molecule. MiXCR, applied by TCRdb to the 5' RACE reads, yields one record per CDR3 protein. The table lists over 700,000 distinct CDR3 sequences, 25% of them singletons, with more than 7.5% in the top ten. CDR3 length: 14 residues. In germline, CDR1 is DFQATT, CDR2 SNEGSKA (reference sequence). After removal of 6 bases from V and 4 bases from J, the junction contained 8 bases not matched to a gene. The sample holds a few counts of this clonotype. The sample was also reused in another study, on T cells of mothers and their children.

The specimen was blood. The chain links TRBV20-1 to TRBJ2-3, with 9 nucleotides matching TRBD2. The clonotype originates from a boy under 18 in good health. The CDR3: CSATTSGESDTQYF. CDR3 in DNA: TGCAGTGCCACGACTAGCGGAGAATCAGATACGCAGTATTTT.